This TCR beta chain emerged from a study of Ad26.COV2.S vaccination and SARS-CoV-2 variants. Study details: Donor had been placed in the Ad26.COV2.S arm of the COV1001 trial. Ad26.COV2.S, an intramuscular injection, was given once or twice 56 days apart.

Germline assignment: CDR1 SGHRS and CDR2 YFSETQ. The ends were cut back, 8 bases at V and 4 bases at J, with 10 bases in the middle. The CDR3 is 12 amino acids. Treatment noted: about 20 received Ad26.COV2.S at low or high dose, single or two shots; roughly five received placebo; per-sample allocation not given. Specimen acquisition occurred on day 63 following the initial vaccine or placebo injection. Spike of the Wuhan-strain SARS-CoV-2 was expressed by an Ad26 vector, which formed the vaccine. This clone appeared a few times. Its antigen is undetermined. Measured with immunoSEQ multiplex PCR; TCRdb has only the in-frame clones, and not every one. The sample shows a few hundred thousand clones, more than 70% of them seen only once. Study observations and caveats: Similar non-spike TCR breadth was observed in recipients of vaccine and of placebo.

The sequence was obtained from a person aged 18-60 years who received the Ad26.COV2.S COVID-19 vaccine or a placebo. This material consisted of peripheral blood, taken in a trial of Ad26.COV2.S vaccine versus placebo. This chain joins TRBV5-1 and TRBJ1-3, with D uncertain. CDR3 DNA: TGCGCCAGAGGTCTCGGCGGAAACACCATATATTTT. Encoded protein: CARGLGGNTIYF.